The 22 T cell receptor beta chains given below trace back to one sample, sequenced in a study of human thymus T cells. Obtained as resections during corrective heart surgery, the thymus tissue was then studied. Here immunoSEQ multiplex PCR was the method, and the copy in TCRdb shows in-frame clones only, minus some. This table holds 100,000 to 150,000 clones, just under 95% found once. The sample consisted of thymus tissue. The receptors derive from a boy younger than two with a congenital heart defect but otherwise immunologically healthy.

The chain has TRBV6-4 and TRBJ2-7; D unresolved. This CDR3 has 12 residues. Per germline, CDR1 MRHNA and CDR2 SNTAGT. Trimming shortened V by 0 bases and J by 2 bases, and 2 bases separated the two germline ends. DNA of the CDR3: TGTGCCAGCAGTGACTCAACCTACGAGCAGTACTTC. Its protein product is CASSDSTYEQYF.

This clone showed up just once. V usage is TRBV5-1 and J usage is TRBJ2-3; 9 bases are a match to TRBD1. There are 17 residues in the CDR3. J gave up 4 bases and V 0 bases, and 9 bases lay outside the gene matches. Germline V gives CDR1 SGHRS, CDR2 YFSETQ. In DNA form, the CDR3 reads TGCGCCAGCAGCTTGGAGGCGGGACAGGGCGTTGCAGATACGCAGTATTTT. Translation gives CASSLEAGQGVADTQYF.

CDR3 nucleotides: TGTGCCAGCAGTTTGTCCATAAGGGGAAGCTCCTATAATTCACCCCTCCACTTT. Translated: CASSLSIRGSSYNSPLHF. The chain links TRBV28 to TRBJ1-6, with D possibly TRBD1 on 5 matching bases. The CDR3 has 18 amino acids. In germline, CDR1 is MDHEN, CDR2 SYDVKM. V lost 3 bases and J 0 bases, leaving 15 bases between the germline ends.

The chain combines TRBV28 with TRBJ2-2; D is uncertain. In germline, CDR1 is MDHEN, CDR2 SYDVKM. The CDR3 has 15 amino acids. Deletions cut 6 bases from V and 5 bases from J, with 16 bases between. CDR3 DNA: TGTGCCAGCAGCCCCAGACTCACACCGACCGGGGAGCTGTTTTTT. Encoded protein: CASSPRLTPTGELFF.

The chain joins TRBV28 to TRBJ1-2; 7 bases map to TRBD1. The CDR3 length is 11 residues. Germline V gene sequence: CDR1 MDHEN, CDR2 SYDVKM. After removal of 5 bases from V and 13 bases from J, the junction contained 7 bases not matched to a gene. The CDR3 here is CASSRDRESTF. The CDR3, as DNA: TGTGCCAGCAGTCGGGACAGAGAAAGCACCTTC.

The genes are TRBV10-2 and TRBJ2-1; 13 bases match TRBD2. The V gene end was trimmed by 4 bases and the J gene end by 6 bases; junction bases not matched to a gene: 15. This CDR3 has 19 residues. Germline CDR1 WSHSY, CDR2 SAAADI. The CDR3 coding sequence is TGCGCCAGCAGTGGGCATGGGGCGACTAGCGGGGGGCGGATCAATGAGCAGTTCTTC. It translates to CASSGHGATSGGRINEQFF.

The CDR3 nucleotides are TGCGCCAGCAAGGACAGCCCTGGGGTCTACGAGCAGTACTTC. It yields the protein CASKDSPGVYEQYF. The rearrangement uses TRBV5-1 and TRBJ2-7, with D possibly being TRBD1 (6 bases). Trimming cost V 6 bases and J 3 bases, with 16 bases left between them. CDR3 length: 14 amino acids. Germline V gene lookup returns CDR1 SGHRS and CDR2 YFSETQ.

CDR3 protein: CASSPGGLELETQYF. CDR3 DNA: TGTGCCAGCAGCCCCGGGGGGCTAGAATTAGAGACCCAGTACTTC. This rearrangement joins TRBV9 to TRBJ2-5, with D perhaps matching TRBD2 (7 bases). CDR1 SGDLS and CDR2 YYNGEE come from the germline V gene. There are 15 residues in the CDR3. V gave up 4 bases and J gave up 4 bases, with 17 bases separating them.

J is TRBJ2-2 and V is TRBV5-1; possibly TRBD1 or TRBD2 for D (6 bases each). There are 15 residues in the CDR3. Germline CDR1 is SGHRS and CDR2 is YFSETQ. Deletions cut 7 bases from V and 3 bases from J, with 16 bases between. As DNA, the CDR3 is TGCGCCAGCGTAGATCCGGGGGCGGACACCGGGGAGCTGTTTTTT. Translating gives CASVDPGADTGELFF. Combining the CDR3 with reference TRBV5-1 and TRBJ2-2 gives the whole variable domain KAGVTQTPRYLIKTRGQQVTLSCSPISGHRSVSWYQQTPGQGLQFLFEYFSETQRNKGNFPGRFSGRQFSNSRSEMNVSTLELGDSALYLCASVDPGADTGELFFGEGSRLTVL.

This chain uses TRBV5-1 with TRBJ2-7; D perhaps matches TRBD2 (5 bases). The CDR3 is 13 residues long. V lost 6 bases and J lost 0, with 10 bases in between. From germline, CDR1 is SGHRS and CDR2 YFSETQ. The DNA of the CDR3 is TGCGCCAGCAACGTCGAGGGCTCCTACGAGCAGTACTTC. It specifies CASNVEGSYEQYF.

This sequence joins TRBV9 and TRBJ1-1; no reliable D call. Trimming took off 0 bases at V and 7 bases at J, with 10 bases between the two ends. Germline V lookup: CDR1 SGDLS, CDR2 YYNGEE. The CDR3 is made up of 13 amino acids. The CDR3 spells CASSVGLASEAFF. CDR3 bases: TGTGCCAGCAGCGTAGGACTTGCGAGTGAAGCTTTCTTT.

V and J are TRBV10-3 and TRBJ1-5, with 9 bases identical to TRBD1. V was clipped by 6 bases and J by 6 bases; unmatched bases: 3. Germline V gene data show CDR1 as ENHRY and CDR2 as SYGVKD. The CDR3 is made up of 13 amino acids. The CDR3 loop reads CAISTGGGQPQHF. CDR3 DNA sequence: TGTGCCATCAGCACAGGGGGCGGTCAGCCCCAGCATTTT.

This clone has just one count. J is TRBJ1-5 and V is TRBV2, with 9 bases that match TRBD1. The J segment lost 6 bases and the V segment lost 0 bases, leaving 18 bases of the junction unmatched. The CDR3 is 20 amino acids. Germline lookup yields CDR1 SNHLY and CDR2 FYNNEI. CDR3 in DNA: TGTGCCAGCAGTGAAGCTAAGTCGGACAGGGGTGATATCGGGAGTCAGCCCCAGCATTTT. Protein product: CASSEAKSDRGDIGSQPQHF.

The chain couples TRBV4-3 to TRBJ2-1; D gene uncertain. Germline CDR1 reads LGHNA; CDR2 reads YSLEER. CDR3 length equals 16 residues. Deletions cut 0 bases from V and 0 bases from J, with 9 bases between. For the CDR3, the DNA is TGCGCCAGCAGCCAAGAGCTCCCTAGCTCCTACAATGAGCAGTTCTTC. Translating gives CASSQELPSSYNEQFF.

The chain couples TRBV19 to TRBJ1-4; D is undetermined. The CDR3 contains 11 residues. From germline, CDR1 is LNHDA and CDR2 SQIVND (reference sequence). Between the trimmed V and J ends, which lost 4 bases and 6 bases, there was a span of 3 bases. CDR3 in DNA: TGTGCCAGTAGTACACATGAAAAACTGTTTTTT. It specifies CASSTHEKLFF.

The chain has TRBV11-2 and TRBJ2-5; D unresolved. Germline CDR1 is SGHAT and CDR2 is FQNNGV. V was shortened by 8 bases and J by 10 bases, with 8 bases between the two germline ends. The CDR3 runs 9 residues. This chain's CDR3 is CASGEDQYF. CDR3 in DNA: TGTGCCAGCGGGGAAGACCAGTACTTC.

A note on this clone: Other DNA sequences in this sample translate to the same CDR3. This sequence joins TRBV5-1 and TRBJ2-7; D unresolved. The CDR3 loop spans 11 amino acids. The germline CDR1 and CDR2 sequences are SGHRS and YFSETQ. Deletions cut 0 bases from V and 4 bases from J, with 2 bases between. CDR3 protein: CASSLGYEQYF. In DNA, the CDR3 is TGCGCCAGCAGCTTGGGGTACGAGCAGTACTTC.

The chain employs TRBV7-9 and TRBJ2-5, with D maybe TRBD2 (5 bases). The CDR3 covers 15 residues. In germline, CDR1 is SEHNR, CDR2 FQNEAQ (reference sequence). Between the trimmed V and J ends, which lost 4 bases and 3 bases, there was a span of 15 bases. The chain's CDR3 is CASSWTGQSEETQYF. CDR3 nucleotide sequence: TGTGCCAGCAGCTGGACTGGCCAGTCTGAAGAGACCCAGTACTTC.

The chain uses TRBV7-2 and TRBJ1-2, with D unresolved. The ends were cut back, 0 bases at V and 4 bases at J, with 15 bases in the middle. The CDR3 has 16 residues. Germline-derived CDR1 and CDR2 are SGHTA and FQGNSA. The CDR3 loop is CASSLAYRWASYGYTF. The CDR3 DNA reads TGTGCCAGCAGCTTAGCCTACAGATGGGCTTCCTATGGCTACACCTTC.

The rearrangement links TRBV7-8 to TRBJ1-1, with D possibly being TRBD1 (5 bases). Between the trimmed V and J ends, which lost 2 bases and 1 base, there was a span of 14 bases. The CDR3 loop spans 16 amino acids. Germline V gives CDR1 SGHVS, CDR2 FQNEAQ. For the CDR3, the DNA is TGTGCCAGCAGCTTACCGTCCGACAGAGAGAACACTGAAGCTTTCTTT. Amino acid sequence: CASSLPSDRENTEAFF.

This chain uses TRBV28 with TRBJ2-1; D perhaps matches TRBD1 (5 bases). The CDR3 covers 12 residues. Per the germline V gene, CDR1 is MDHEN and CDR2 is SYDVKM. Trimming removed 6 bases from V and 8 bases from J, with 11 bases in between. The CDR3 protein is CASSLKGYEQFF. In DNA, the CDR3 is TGTGCCAGCAGCCTAAAGGGGTATGAGCAGTTCTTC.

This rearrangement joins TRBV9 to TRBJ2-5; 7 nucleotides line up with TRBD2. CDR1 is SGDLS, CDR2 YYNGEE, per germline. V lost 4 bases and J lost 4; bases outside the gene matches: 10. CDR3 length: 15 residues. Here the CDR3 reads CASSMRGGRIETQYF. CDR3 sequence (DNA): TGTGCCAGCAGCATGAGGGGAGGGAGGATAGAGACCCAGTACTTC.